This entry lists 3 T cell receptor beta chains sequenced from one sample in a study of blood T cell repertoires in COVID-19 (dated by TCRdb to between 2020 and 2021). Library construction relied on the immunoSEQ multiplex PCR assay. TCRdb re-hosts the immuneACCESS table, in-frame sequences only. Its copies lack some clones; in the studies checked, an unresolved V gene accounts for under half of them, and the cause for the rest is not known. The sample table holds roughly 170,000 clones, of which around nine tenths were seen once. The ten largest clones take up over 0.7% of the sample. The specimen sequenced was peripheral blood. Every receptor here comes from a woman aged 18-30 years who had recovered from COVID-19.

The genes are TRBV29-1 and TRBJ2-7, with a weak D call TRBD1 (6 bases). The length of the CDR3 is 13 residues. Trimming pared 4 bases from V and 3 bases from J, leaving 13 bases between. Germline V gene sequence: CDR1 SQVTM, CDR2 ANQGSEA. As DNA, the CDR3 is TGCAGCGTTGTAGGAGGCAGGGGCTACGAGCAGTACTTC. Translated: CSVVGGRGYEQYF.

This clone has just one count. This chain connects TRBV2 to TRBJ2-1; D is possibly TRBD2 (6 bases). This CDR3 region has 16 residues. V lost 0 bases and J 14 bases, leaving 23 bases between the germline ends. Germline CDR1 SNHLY, CDR2 FYNNEI. DNA for the CDR3: TGTGCCAGCAGTGAAGCGCTTTTTTTCACTAGCCATGCGGAGTTCTTC. This translates into CASSEALFFTSHAEFF.

The chain links TRBV6-5 to TRBJ2-7; TRBD1 agrees at 9 bases. J was trimmed by 0 bases and V by 2 bases; bases with no gene match: 2. CDR3 length: 15 residues. CDR1 is MNHEY and CDR2 is SVGAGI in the germline V gene. As DNA, the CDR3 is TGTGCCAGCAGTTACCGACAGGGGGTCTCCTACGAGCAGTACGTC. Translation: CASSYRQGVSYEQYV.